These 27 T cell receptor beta chains were sequenced from one sample in a study of blood T cell repertoires in COVID-19 (TCRdb year 2020). Library creation used the immunoSEQ multiplex PCR assay. TCRdb's version of the immuneACCESS table is confined to in-frame rearrangements and falls short of the full clone set. An unresolved V gene accounts for under half of the shortfall where checked; the remainder is of unknown origin. The sample table holds about 180,000 clones, of which roughly 81% were seen once. Clones ranked in the top ten supply around 11% of the sample. The sequencing sample was made of peripheral blood. The receptor set was obtained from a woman over 75 with COVID-19, enrolled during active disease.

J is TRBJ2-3 and V is TRBV5-1, with a weak D call TRBD2 (5 bases). The CDR3 extends over 13 amino acids. Germline V gene lookup returns CDR1 SGHRS and CDR2 YFSETQ. Trimming took 4 bases from V and 1 from J, leaving 7 bases between them. The CDR3 bases are TGCGCCAGCAGCCCAGCGGGCACAGATACGCAGTATTTT. Translated, it gives CASSPAGTDTQYF.

This chain joins TRBV6-2 or TRBV6-3 and TRBJ2-6, with a weak D call TRBD2 (6 bases). From germline, CDR1 is MNHEY and CDR2 SVGEGT. Trimming removed 5 bases at V and 3 bases at J, with 14 bases between. The CDR3 length is 16 residues. The CDR3 reads CASSALRGGGANVLTF. In DNA form, the CDR3 reads TGTGCCAGCAGTGCCCTTCGGGGAGGTGGGGCCAACGTCCTGACTTTC.

This chain connects TRBV27 to TRBJ2-7, with 10 bases matching TRBD2. V shed 6 bases and J 3 bases; nucleotides not matched to a gene: 11. The germline V gene encodes CDR1 MNHEY and CDR2 SMNVEV (reference sequence). The CDR3 loop spans 16 amino acids. The CDR3 sequence: CASRPILAGVVYEQYF. CDR3 coding DNA: TGTGCCAGCAGACCAATTCTAGCGGGAGTGGTCTACGAGCAGTACTTC.

The V call is TRBV5-4, the J call TRBJ2-2, with 8 positions matching TRBD1. Germline trimming cut 4 bases from V and 6 bases from J; bases unmatched to any gene: 5. Germline V gene sequence: CDR1 SGHNT, CDR2 YYREEE (reference sequence). The CDR3 is 14 residues long. The CDR3 nucleotides are TGTGCCAGCAGCACGGACAGGGTTGCCGGGGAGCTGTTTTTT. This gives the protein CASSTDRVAGELFF.

The chain recombines TRBV16 with TRBJ2-1; possible D gene TRBD1, 5 bases. The CDR3 sequence is 14 residues long. Trimming shortened V by 5 bases and J by 4 bases, and 12 bases separated the two germline ends. Germline values: CDR1 KGHSY, CDR2 FQNENV. CDR3 region: CASSRGFQYNEQFF. As DNA, the CDR3 is TGTGCCAGCAGCAGGGGATTTCAATACAATGAGCAGTTCTTC.

V and J are TRBV2 and TRBJ2-7; D uncertain. V shed 5 bases and J shed 4 bases, with 12 bases lying between them. Per germline, CDR1 SNHLY and CDR2 FYNNEI. There are 13 residues in the CDR3. The CDR3 region is CASSLTPFYEQYF. CDR3 coding DNA: TGTGCCAGCAGTTTGACACCTTTTTACGAGCAGTACTTC. The full variable domain, in which reference TRBV2 and TRBJ2-7 provide the parts outside the CDR3, is EPEVTQTPSHQVTQMGQEVILRCVPISNHLYFYWYRQILGQKVEFLVSFYNNEISEKSEIFDDQFSVERPDGSNFTLKIRSTKLEDSAMYFCASSLTPFYEQYFGPGTRLTVT.

This chain joins TRBV7-6 and TRBJ2-3, with 8 bases matching TRBD2. The length of the CDR3 is 15 residues. Germline assignment: CDR1 SGHVS and CDR2 FNYEAQ. V was clipped by 4 bases and J by 4 bases; unmatched bases: 7. The CDR3: CASSSYSGAADTQYF. CDR3 nucleotides: TGTGCCAGCAGCTCATATAGCGGGGCAGCAGATACGCAGTATTTT.

This clone was detected only once. The chain has TRBV9 and TRBJ2-3; TRBD2 matches 12 bases. The CDR3 spans 19 residues. Germline trimming cut 3 bases from V and 1 base from J; bases unmatched to any gene: 12. Germline CDR1 reads SGDLS; CDR2 reads YYNGEE. CDR3 in amino acids: CASSASSGRARGGTDTQYF. The CDR3 DNA follows: TGTGCCAGCAGCGCCTCTAGCGGGAGGGCCCGGGGCGGCACAGATACGCAGTATTTT.

This clone has a handful of counts. The chain carries TRBV19 and TRBJ1-1; a weak D match, TRBD1 (6 bases). Trimming pared 3 bases from V and 1 base from J, leaving 15 bases between. The CDR3 length is 16 residues. The germline V gene has CDR1 LNHDA and CDR2 SQIVND (reference sequence). CDR3 sequence: CASSIKTIGGNTEAFF. CDR3 in DNA: TGTGCCAGTAGTATCAAGACGATAGGGGGGAACACTGAAGCTTTCTTT.

The rearrangement links TRBV7-8 to TRBJ2-3; TRBD2 aligns across 14 bases. V trimming: 5 bases; J trimming: 5 bases; junction bases outside the gene matches: 3. Germline V gene sequence: CDR1 SGHVS, CDR2 FQNEAQ. The CDR3 spans 15 residues. The CDR3, as DNA: TGTGCCAGCAGCGGGACTAGCGGGGGCCGAGATACGCAGTATTTT. Translating gives CASSGTSGGRDTQYF.

There are a few counts of this clone. V gene TRBV27 combines with J gene TRBJ2-7; TRBD1 matches at 9 bases. This CDR3 is 15 amino acids long. Germline V gene data show CDR1 as MNHEY and CDR2 as SMNVEV (reference sequence). V trimming: 5 bases; J trimming: 2 bases; junction bases outside the gene matches: 7. The CDR3 sequence is CASSQGTGFPYEQYF. CDR3 nucleotide sequence: TGTGCCAGCAGTCAAGGGACAGGGTTTCCCTACGAGCAGTACTTC.

This clone was observed once. The CDR3 region has the DNA TGTGCCAGCAGCCCGGGGGTAGGGGCAGATACGCAGTATTTT. It yields the protein CASSPGVGADTQYF. This sequence joins TRBV6-5 and TRBJ2-3, with TRBD2 as a possible D gene (6 bases). Deletions cut 6 bases from V and 4 bases from J, with 14 bases between. The CDR3 is 14 residues long. Germline CDR1 and CDR2: MNHEY and SVGAGI.

The DNA of the CDR3 is TGTGCCATCAGTGACCAGGGAACCTACGAGCAGTACTTC. This sequence encodes CAISDQGTYEQYF. The V call is TRBV10-3, the J call TRBJ2-7; D possibly corresponds to TRBD1 (5 bases). Germline V gives CDR1 ENHRY, CDR2 SYGVKD. The CDR3 runs 13 residues. Trimming left V 3 bases short and J 2 bases short, with 8 bases between.

CDR3 in amino acids: CASSSAAGSSTEAFF. DNA of the CDR3: TGCGCCAGCAGCTCTGCCGCAGGGTCAAGCACTGAAGCTTTCTTT. This chain joins TRBV5-1 and TRBJ1-1; TRBD1 is a possible D gene (5 bases). Germline loops: CDR1 SGHRS, CDR2 YFSETQ. V lost 3 bases, J lost 4 bases, and 16 bases lay in between. The CDR3 has 15 residues.

The chain joins TRBV2 to TRBJ1-2; D ambiguous. The ends were cut back, 6 bases at V and 4 bases at J, with 12 bases in the middle. This CDR3 comprises 13 residues. Germline-derived CDR1 and CDR2 are SNHLY and FYNNEI. The DNA for the CDR3 is TGTGCCAGCAGGGAGCTCCCTATCTATGGCTACACCTTC. It is translated as CASRELPIYGYTF.

The gene calls are TRBV19 and TRBJ1-4; D remains ambiguous. Germline V gene lookup returns CDR1 LNHDA and CDR2 SQIVND (reference sequence). The CDR3 sequence is 12 residues long. Deletions cut 9 bases from V and 7 bases from J, with 12 bases between. CDR3 nucleotides: TGTGCCAGCAGCGGTTCTATTGAAAAACTGTTTTTT. It codes for CASSGSIEKLFF.

This chain joins TRBV10-3 and TRBJ2-1; unclear D gene. Germline V lookup: CDR1 ENHRY, CDR2 SYGVKD. Trimming stripped 0 bases from V and 3 bases from J, with 15 bases between. The CDR3 contains 17 residues. The CDR3 is CAISESKWHRYYNEQFF. The CDR3 coding sequence is TGTGCCATCAGTGAGTCGAAGTGGCACCGATACTACAATGAGCAGTTCTTC.

This clone was seen a handful of times. V is TRBV3-1 (or the pseudogene TRBV3-2) and J is TRBJ2-2; 7 bases align to TRBD1. The trim removed 4 bases at V and 3 bases at J, leaving 14 bases unmatched. The CDR3 consists of 18 residues. The V gene's germline CDR1 is LGHDT and CDR2 YNNKEL (reference sequence). The CDR3, as DNA: TGTGCCAGCAGCCTGTCTTATAAATGGACAGGTTACACCGGGGAGCTGTTTTTT. It is translated as CASSLSYKWTGYTGELFF.

The rearrangement joins TRBV5-4 to TRBJ2-1; 9 bases fit TRBD2. The CDR3 covers 15 residues. Germline-derived CDR1 and CDR2 are SGHNT and YYREEE (reference sequence). V dropped 2 bases and J dropped 6; count of bases not matched to a gene: 6. CDR3 protein: CASSFRTSVVNEQFF. The CDR3 DNA reads as TGTGCCAGCAGCTTCAGGACTAGCGTGGTCAATGAGCAGTTCTTC.

The J gene is TRBJ2-7, the V gene TRBV19; 8 nucleotides match TRBD1. The CDR3 extends over 17 amino acids. Germline-derived CDR1 and CDR2 are LNHDA and SQIVND (reference sequence). With V trimmed by 3 bases and J by 2 bases, 12 bases remained unmatched. CDR3: CASSIRYAADRAYEQYF. The CDR3 DNA is TGTGCCAGTAGTATTAGGTATGCGGCGGACAGGGCCTACGAGCAGTACTTC.

The J gene is TRBJ2-3, the V gene TRBV7-9; 10 nucleotides match TRBD2. Germline V gene sequence: CDR1 SEHNR, CDR2 FQNEAQ (reference sequence). The CDR3 loop spans 15 amino acids. Trimming took 5 bases from V and 6 from J; bases not matched to a gene: 8. CDR3 nucleotides: TGTGCCAGCAGCCGTCTAGCGGGAGTGAGGGATACGCAGTATTTT. It is translated as CASSRLAGVRDTQYF.

This chain links TRBV24-1 with TRBJ1-6, with D perhaps TRBD1 (6 bases). V was shortened by 0 bases and J by 5 bases, with 10 bases between the two germline ends. Looked up from germline, CDR1 is KGHDR and CDR2 is SFDVKD. This CDR3 region has 16 residues. CDR3 in amino acids: CATSDLHNRDNSPLHF. Written as DNA, the CDR3 is TGTGCCACCAGTGATTTGCACAACAGGGATAATTCACCCCTCCACTTT.

V usage is TRBV6-5 and J usage is TRBJ1-1; 8 nucleotides align to TRBD1. There are 13 residues in the CDR3. Trimming took 10 bases from V and 5 from J; bases not matched to a gene: 9. Germline V gene data show CDR1 as MNHEY and CDR2 as SVGAGI. This chain's CDR3 is CATQDRVGTEAFF. The CDR3 region has the DNA TGTGCCACCCAGGACAGGGTGGGTACTGAAGCTTTCTTT.

V is TRBV5-4 and J is TRBJ1-2, with D unresolved. The CDR3 spans 11 residues. Germline values: CDR1 SGHNT, CDR2 YYREEE (reference sequence). Trimming left V 3 bases short and J 5 bases short, with 5 bases between. CDR3 bases: TGTGCCAGCAGCTCCCTTTATGGCTACACCTTC. The encoded protein is CASSSLYGYTF.

The chain combines TRBV3-1 (or the pseudogene TRBV3-2) with TRBJ1-1, with TRBD1 as a possible D gene (5 bases). The CDR3 totals 13 residues. CDR1 and CDR2 (germline): LGHDT, YNNKEL (reference sequence). The germline V and J ends were trimmed by 6 bases and 0 bases, with 8 bases remaining between them. The CDR3 region has the DNA TGTGCCAGCAGACAGGCCTTGAACACTGAAGCTTTCTTT. This translates into CASRQALNTEAFF.

This chain connects TRBV2 to TRBJ1-2; a possible D gene is TRBD1 (5 bases). Germline CDR1 and CDR2: SNHLY and FYNNEI. Trimming cost V 6 bases and J 4 bases, with 9 bases left between them. CDR3 length: 12 residues. In nucleotides, the CDR3 is TGTGCCAGCAGAGGAGACAGCTATGGCTACACCTTC. Protein sequence: CASRGDSYGYTF.

V is TRBV5-6 and J is TRBJ1-5, with D unresolved. The ends were cut back, 0 bases at V and 8 bases at J, with 12 bases in the middle. Germline CDR1 is SGHDT and CDR2 is YYEEEE. This CDR3 region has 14 residues. Here the CDR3 DNA reads TGTGCCAGCAGCTTGGCCTACGGCCGGGAGCCCCAGCATTTT. This sequence encodes CASSLAYGREPQHF. Full variable domain (missing parts from reference TRBV5-6 and TRBJ1-5): DAGVTQSPTHLIKTRGQQVTLRCSPKSGHDTVSWYQQALGQGPQFIFQYYEEEERQRGNFPDRFSGHQFPNYSSELNVNALLLGDSALYLCASSLAYGREPQHFGDGTRLSIL.